Following are 23 T cell receptor beta chains from one sample sequenced in a study of blood T cell repertoires in COVID-19. Sequencing was performed with immunoSEQ multiplex PCR; in TCRdb, only in-frame clones are kept and a portion is missing. The sample has over 25,000 clones, 85% seen once. The sample was peripheral blood. The receptor source for this set is a woman aged 60 to 75 with active COVID-19.

As regards this clone: One junction end does not reproduce the germline sequence, and a read error may be involved. This chain joins TRBV4-1 and TRBJ2-1; 14 positions match TRBD2. The CDR3 length is 15 residues. Germline V CDR1 and CDR2: MGHRA, YSYEKL. CDR3 nucleotide sequence: TGCGCCAGCAACCAAGGGACTAGCGGGAGTGGGGAGCAGTTCTTC. Protein sequence: CASNQGTSGSGEQFF.

This sequence joins TRBV18 and TRBJ2-2, with TRBD1 as a possible D gene (5 bases). The length of the CDR3 is 16 residues. CDR1 is KGHSH, CDR2 LQKENI, per germline. Trimming stripped 1 base from V and 2 bases from J, with 11 bases between. The CDR3 DNA reads TGTGCCAGCTCACCACTGCAGGGTGGCAACACCGGGGAGCTGTTTTTT. This sequence encodes CASSPLQGGNTGELFF.

The chain couples TRBV18 to TRBJ1-2; D perhaps matches TRBD1 (6 bases). Germline V gives CDR1 KGHSH, CDR2 LQKENI. The ends were cut back, 1 base at V and 0 bases at J, with 9 bases in the middle. The CDR3 is 15 amino acids. The CDR3 bases are TGTGCCAGCTCACCACGTCAGGGGACTAACTATGGCTACACCTTC. Amino acid sequence: CASSPRQGTNYGYTF.

The rearrangement joins TRBV5-6 to TRBJ1-2; D possibly corresponds to TRBD1 (5 bases). The CDR3 extends over 14 amino acids. V lost 4 bases and J lost 0, with 10 bases in between. The V gene's germline CDR1 is SGHDT and CDR2 YYEEEE. The DNA for the CDR3 is TGTGCCAGCAGCGAGGGGACTGCTAACTATGGCTACACCTTC. It translates to CASSEGTANYGYTF.

This clone occurred once. V and J are TRBV15 and TRBJ2-7; TRBD2 is a possible D gene (6 bases). The CDR3 covers 13 residues. CDR1 is LNHNV, CDR2 YYDKDF, per germline (reference sequence). Trimming shortened V by 7 bases and J by 1 base, and 11 bases separated the two germline ends. CDR3 DNA sequence: TGTGCCACCAACACAGCGGGTTCCTACGAGCAGTACTTC. Its translation is CATNTAGSYEQYF.

J is TRBJ2-2 and V is TRBV2; D is undetermined. From germline, CDR1 is SNHLY and CDR2 FYNNEI. CDR3 length equals 14 residues. V was trimmed by 8 bases and J by 5 bases, leaving 15 bases between them. This CDR3 is CASGLLWRTGELFF. The CDR3 bases are TGTGCCAGCGGCCTCTTGTGGCGGACCGGGGAGCTGTTTTTT. The full variable domain, in which reference TRBV2 and TRBJ2-2 provide the parts outside the CDR3, is EPEVTQTPSHQVTQMGQEVILRCVPISNHLYFYWYRQILGQKVEFLVSFYNNEISEKSEIFDDQFSVERPDGSNFTLKIRSTKLEDSAMYFCASGLLWRTGELFFGEGSRLTVL.

The rearrangement uses TRBV4-1 and TRBJ2-6; D remains unclear. CDR1 is MGHRA, CDR2 YSYEKL, per germline. The CDR3 runs to 19 residues. Deletions cut 3 bases from V and 5 bases from J, with 23 bases between. The CDR3 here is CASSQPIIFALNWANVLTF. CDR3 DNA: TGCGCCAGCAGCCAGCCGATAATTTTCGCCCTCAACTGGGCCAACGTCCTGACTTTC.

A few counts support this clone. The chain carries TRBV28 and TRBJ1-5; D not certain. The germline V and J ends were trimmed by 2 bases and 7 bases, with 12 bases remaining between them. The CDR3 is 14 residues long. Per the germline V gene, CDR1 is MDHEN and CDR2 is SYDVKM. The chain's CDR3 is CASSLPQEAQPQHF. Here the CDR3 DNA reads TGTGCCAGCAGTTTACCCCAGGAGGCGCAGCCCCAGCATTTT.

The chain recombines TRBV4-2 with TRBJ1-2; D may be TRBD1 (5 bases). The CDR3 length is 12 residues. Between the trimmed V and J ends, which lost 4 bases and 3 bases, there was a span of 6 bases. Germline V gene data show CDR1 as LGHNA and CDR2 as YNFKEQ. In DNA form, the CDR3 reads TGTGCCAGCAGCCTGACAGACTATGGCTACACCTTC. Translated: CASSLTDYGYTF.

The chain recombines TRBV9 with TRBJ1-5; tentative D call: TRBD1 (6 bases). Trimming stripped 0 bases from V and 6 bases from J, with 13 bases between. Germline V gene data show CDR1 as SGDLS and CDR2 as YYNGEE. The CDR3 has 15 amino acids. CDR3 region: CASSVAGASGQPQHF. In DNA form, the CDR3 reads TGTGCCAGCAGCGTAGCAGGGGCGTCAGGTCAGCCCCAGCATTTT.

This clone has just a few counts. The V call is TRBV11-2, the J call TRBJ2-6; D not certain. The germline V and J ends were trimmed by 8 bases and 0 bases, with 5 bases remaining between them. Germline V lookup: CDR1 SGHAT, CDR2 FQNNGV. The CDR3 is made up of 13 amino acids. In DNA, the CDR3 is TGTGCCAGCGGAGTCTCTGGGGCCAACGTCCTGACTTTC. Translation gives CASGVSGANVLTF.

The chain couples TRBV6-1 to TRBJ1-5; possibly TRBD1 for D (5 bases). V was cut by 2 bases and J by 1 base, with 15 bases left in between. The CDR3 length is 17 residues. Germline assignment: CDR1 MNHNS and CDR2 SASEGT. The CDR3 nucleotides read TGTGCCAGCAGTGAAAGAATCGGGGGGACGAGCAATCAGCCCCAGCATTTT. Translation: CASSERIGGTSNQPQHF.

By share, this clone ranks as medium-sized (0.01 to 0.1%). The chain links TRBV6-1 to TRBJ1-5; TRBD1 aligns across 7 bases. Germline assignment: CDR1 MNHNS and CDR2 SASEGT. The CDR3 spans 17 residues. The V segment lost 3 bases and the J segment 4 bases; nucleotides outside the gene matches: 12. The CDR3 nucleotides are TGTGCCAGCAGTGACCAACAGACAGGGTCGAGGAATCAGCCCCAGCATTTT. Its translation is CASSDQQTGSRNQPQHF.

The chain carries TRBV20-1 and TRBJ1-1; 7 bases are shared with TRBD1. V dropped 3 bases and J dropped 0; count of bases not matched to a gene: 4. Per germline, CDR1 DFQATT and CDR2 SNEGSKA (reference sequence). The CDR3 runs 14 residues. In nucleotides, the CDR3 is TGCAGTGCTAGTCATACAGGGGTGAACACTGAAGCTTTCTTT. It codes for CSASHTGVNTEAFF.

This clone was detected once. The V gene is TRBV5-4, the J gene TRBJ1-2, with D perhaps TRBD1 (6 bases). From germline, CDR1 is SGHNT and CDR2 YYREEE (reference sequence). V lost 0 bases and J 1 base, leaving 10 bases between the germline ends. The CDR3 is 15 residues long. As DNA, the CDR3 is TGTGCCAGCAGCTTGGCAGGGGCCTTTAACTATGGCTACACCTTC. The encoded protein is CASSLAGAFNYGYTF.

The chain employs TRBV29-1 and TRBJ1-2; a possible D gene is TRBD1 (6 bases). The CDR3 length is 13 residues. The V and J ends lost 3 bases and 3 bases respectively, with 11 bases between them. CDR1 and CDR2 from the germline V gene are SQVTM and ANQGSEA. CDR3 DNA: TGCAGCGTTGAGGGCAGGGGTGACTATGGCTACACCTTC. The encoded protein is CSVEGRGDYGYTF.

The CDR3 sequence: CASSLGTGGQFF. CDR3 coding DNA: TGTGCCAGCAGTTTGGGTACGGGGGGACAGTTCTTC. The chain joins TRBV28 to TRBJ2-1; the match to TRBD2 covers 7 bases. The V gene end was trimmed by 3 bases and the J gene end by 13 bases; junction bases not matched to a gene: 6. Germline V gives CDR1 MDHEN, CDR2 SYDVKM. The CDR3 has 12 amino acids.

This clone has a single count. This chain connects TRBV2 to TRBJ1-4; D ambiguous. Trimming took 4 bases from V and 5 from J, leaving 8 bases between them. This CDR3 has 13 amino acids. Germline-derived CDR1 and CDR2 are SNHLY and FYNNEI. The CDR3 protein is CASSVEGNEKLFF. CDR3 in DNA: TGTGCCAGCAGTGTAGAGGGAAATGAAAAACTGTTTTTT.

This chain connects TRBV28 to TRBJ1-5, with D possibly TRBD1 on 5 matching bases. This CDR3 is built from 18 residues. Between the trimmed V and J ends, which lost 3 bases and 0 bases, there was a span of 18 bases. Per the germline V gene, CDR1 is MDHEN and CDR2 is SYDVKM. The CDR3 loop reads CASSFRSGDFHSNQPQHF. The CDR3 DNA follows: TGTGCCAGCAGTTTTCGATCGGGGGATTTCCATAGCAATCAGCCCCAGCATTTT.

This clone was detected only a few times. J is TRBJ2-3 and V is TRBV28, with a weak D call TRBD2 (6 bases). Germline-derived CDR1 and CDR2 are MDHEN and SYDVKM. The CDR3 consists of 17 residues. The V gene lost 5 bases and the J gene lost 1 base, with 19 bases spanning the gap. The CDR3: CASSAIRRASGTDTQYF. The CDR3 DNA sequence: TGTGCCAGCAGTGCAATTCGGAGGGCCTCGGGCACAGATACGCAGTATTTT.

Here the CDR3 reads CASSPGLAGDPSTDTQYF. The CDR3 nucleotides are TGTGCCAGCAGCCCCGGACTAGCGGGGGACCCTAGCACAGATACGCAGTATTTT. This rearrangement joins TRBV13 to TRBJ2-3; 13 bases are a match to TRBD2. From germline, CDR1 is PRHDT and CDR2 FYEKMQ (reference sequence). The CDR3 sequence is 18 residues long. The V segment lost 5 bases and the J segment 0 bases; nucleotides outside the gene matches: 8. The variable domain in full, completed from reference TRBV13 and TRBJ2-3, reads AAGVIQSPRHLIKEKRETATLKCYPIPRHDTVYWYQQGPGQDPQFLISFYEKMQSDKGSIPDRFSAQQFSDYHSELNMSSLELGDSALYFCASSPGLAGDPSTDTQYFGPGTRLTVL.

V is TRBV25-1 and J is TRBJ1-1, with D possibly TRBD1 on 5 matching bases. V lost 4 bases, J lost 4 bases, and 10 bases lay in between. The CDR3 is 13 amino acids. The germline CDR1 and CDR2 sequences are MGHDK and SYGVNS. DNA for the CDR3: TGTGCCAGCAGTGCCGGGGGGGGCACTGAAGCTTTCTTT. Translated: CASSAGGGTEAFF.

The CDR3 nucleotides read TGTGCCAGCAGCCAAGATAGGAGTGACACTGAAGCTTTCTTT. Protein product: CASSQDRSDTEAFF. This sequence joins TRBV5-4 and TRBJ1-1; D is undetermined. The germline V gene encodes CDR1 SGHNT and CDR2 YYREEE (reference sequence). This CDR3 spans 14 amino acids. Deletions cut 4 bases from V and 3 bases from J, with 13 bases between. Full variable domain (missing parts from reference TRBV5-4 and TRBJ1-1): ETGVTQSPTHLIKTRGQQVTLRCSSQSGHNTVSWYQQALGQGPQFIFQYYREEENGRGNFPPRFSGLQFPNYSSELNVNALELDDSALYLCASSQDRSDTEAFFGQGTRLTVV.